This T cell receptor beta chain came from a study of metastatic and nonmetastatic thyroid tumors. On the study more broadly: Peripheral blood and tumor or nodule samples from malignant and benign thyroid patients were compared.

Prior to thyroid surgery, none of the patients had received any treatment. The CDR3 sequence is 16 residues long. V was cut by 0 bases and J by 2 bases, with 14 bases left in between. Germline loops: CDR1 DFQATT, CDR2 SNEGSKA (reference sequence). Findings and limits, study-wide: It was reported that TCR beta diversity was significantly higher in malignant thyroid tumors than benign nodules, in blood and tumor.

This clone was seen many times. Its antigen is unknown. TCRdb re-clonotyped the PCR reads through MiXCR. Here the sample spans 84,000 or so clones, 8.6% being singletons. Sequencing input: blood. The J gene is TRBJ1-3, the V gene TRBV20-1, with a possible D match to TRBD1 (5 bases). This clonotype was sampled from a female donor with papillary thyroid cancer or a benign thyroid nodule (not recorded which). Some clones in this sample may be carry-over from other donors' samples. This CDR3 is CSARDPGRDAGNTIYF. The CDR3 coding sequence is TGCAGTGCTAGAGACCCCGGAAGGGACGCTGGAAACACCATATATTTT.